Listed here are 4 T cell receptor beta chains from one sample, sequenced in a study of human T cells and chemical hapten exposure. The time point: patch test 2, 6 weeks after DPC sensitization. The treatment here: therapeutic diphenylcyclopropenone sensitization with weekly scalp DPC. TCRdb independently ran MiXCR on the RACE reads; one entry per CDR3 protein. The sample gives about 400,000 distinct CDR3 sequences, about 6% of which show up once; under 7% is in the top ten. The source material was whole blood, sampled in connection with sensitization to the hapten diphenylcyclopropenone (DPC). These receptor sequences come from a woman aged 18-29 years with alopecia areata. Some clones in this sample may be carry-over from other donors' samples.

This clonotype was seen a handful of times. The V call is TRBV24-1, the J call TRBJ2-3, with 7 bases fitting TRBD1. With 5 bases clipped from V and 4 bases from J, the junction kept 11 bases outside the gene matches. Germline-derived CDR1 and CDR2 are KGHDR and SFDVKD. The CDR3 length is 16 residues. The CDR3 loop reads CATSAGEGGLPDTQYF. The CDR3 DNA reads as TGTGCCACCAGTGCCGGCGAAGGGGGCTTACCAGATACGCAGTATTTT.

This clonotype was detected a few times. The rearrangement uses TRBV7-2 and TRBJ1-4; D is possibly TRBD1 (5 bases). The CDR3 totals 14 residues. Germline V gene lookup returns CDR1 SGHTA and CDR2 FQGNSA. The V and J ends lost 3 bases and 7 bases respectively, with 12 bases between them. CDR3 region: CASSFRAGPEKLFF. The DNA for the CDR3 is TGTGCCAGCAGCTTCAGGGCCGGGCCTGAAAAACTGTTTTTT.

Ten or more counts support this clonotype. This chain uses TRBV6-6 with TRBJ1-1; D remains unclear. V shed 0 bases and J shed 7 bases, with 6 bases lying between them. CDR1 and CDR2 from the germline V gene are MNHNY and SVGAGI (reference sequence). This CDR3 is 12 amino acids long. DNA for the CDR3: TGTGCCAGCAGTTACTCTGGGAGTGAAGCTTTCTTT. It translates to CASSYSGSEAFF.

V is TRBV10-3 and J is TRBJ2-3, with 9 bases aligning to TRBD1. Germline CDR1 ENHRY, CDR2 SYGVKD. The V and J ends lost 0 bases and 2 bases, in that order; junction bases with no gene match: 6. There are 17 residues in the CDR3. The CDR3 is CAISESFGTGSTDTQYF. The CDR3, as DNA: TGTGCCATCAGTGAGTCTTTTGGGACAGGGTCCACAGATACGCAGTATTTT.